These 28 T cell receptor beta chains were sequenced from one sample in a study of blood T cell repertoires in COVID-19. TCRdb's copy holds only in-frame clones and misses some; the assay was immunoSEQ multiplex PCR. This table has some 320,000 clones, roughly nine tenths appearing once. The sequencing sample was made of PBMCs or T cells enriched from blood (not recorded which). The source is a woman between 50 and 59 years old who had been exposed to COVID-19.

The chain employs TRBV5-5 and TRBJ2-3, with 9 bases identical to TRBD1. J lost 5 bases, V lost 0 bases, and 7 bases had no gene match. Germline assignment: CDR1 SGHKS and CDR2 YYEKEE (reference sequence). This CDR3 region has 16 residues. CDR3 amino acids: CASSLGMTGGGDTQYF. CDR3 DNA: TGTGCCAGCAGCTTGGGAATGACAGGGGGAGGAGATACGCAGTATTTT.

This clone appeared a single time. This sample includes further DNA sequences coding for the same CDR3. The rearrangement uses TRBV5-1 and TRBJ2-7; TRBD2 matches 11 bases. CDR1 and CDR2 from the germline V gene are SGHRS and YFSETQ. The V segment lost 0 bases and the J segment 7 bases; nucleotides outside the gene matches: 3. CDR3 length: 14 amino acids. In DNA, the CDR3 is TGCGCCAGCAGCTTGGTAGCTAGCGGGGGGGAGCAGTACTTC. This translates into CASSLVASGGEQYF.

This clone has only a few counts. The rearrangement uses TRBV27 and TRBJ1-2; D gene ambiguous. Germline CDR1 MNHEY, CDR2 SMNVEV (reference sequence). Trimming left V 0 bases short and J 0 bases short, with 5 bases between. This CDR3 has 14 residues. The CDR3 sequence: CASSLSTANYGYTF. CDR3 bases: TGTGCCAGCAGTTTATCAACAGCTAACTATGGCTACACCTTC.

A single count supports this clone. The sample holds other DNA sequences that translate to the same CDR3. The gene calls are TRBV5-1 and TRBJ1-2; D is unclear. This CDR3 has 12 amino acids. V lost 5 bases and J lost 4, with 9 bases in between. Germline CDR1 and CDR2: SGHRS and YFSETQ. CDR3 loop: CASSPDTYGYTF. DNA for the CDR3: TGCGCCAGCAGTCCCGACACCTATGGCTACACCTTC.

This clone was recorded a few times. V is TRBV3-1 (or the pseudogene TRBV3-2) and J is TRBJ1-6, with no clear D. The CDR3 has 13 amino acids. Germline V gene sequence: CDR1 LGHDT, CDR2 YNNKEL (reference sequence). V dropped 2 bases and J dropped 10 bases, with 9 bases sitting between them. The CDR3 spells CASSQSEVSPLHF. The CDR3 region has the DNA TGTGCCAGCAGCCAATCTGAGGTCTCACCCCTCCACTTT.

The chain joins TRBV5-1 to TRBJ2-6; 10 bases map to TRBD1. V gave up 0 bases and J gave up 1 base; unmatched junction bases: 13. Germline V lookup: CDR1 SGHRS, CDR2 YFSETQ. This CDR3 has 21 residues. CDR3 region: CASSLGHFTGQGGSGANVLTF. As DNA, the CDR3 is TGCGCCAGCAGCTTGGGTCATTTTACCGGACAGGGGGGATCTGGGGCCAACGTCCTGACTTTC.

This chain uses TRBV10-3 with TRBJ1-4, with 8 positions matching TRBD1. The CDR3 runs 15 residues. V was pared by 3 bases and J by 7 bases, with 7 bases of the junction left unmatched. Germline assignment: CDR1 ENHRY and CDR2 SYGVKD. The CDR3: CAISDPDRGGEKLFF. CDR3 sequence (DNA): TGTGCCATCAGTGATCCAGACAGGGGAGGTGAAAAACTGTTTTTT.

This clone was detected only once. The chain links TRBV18 to TRBJ2-2; a weak D match, TRBD1 (5 bases). V lost 3 bases, J lost 0 bases, and 11 bases lay in between. The germline V gene encodes CDR1 KGHSH and CDR2 LQKENI. This CDR3 region has 16 residues. In DNA form, the CDR3 reads TGTGCCAGCTCACCGGTGGACACCGCGAACACCGGGGAGCTGTTTTTT. Translated: CASSPVDTANTGELFF.

The chain combines TRBV3-1 (or the pseudogene TRBV3-2) with TRBJ2-2; 9 nucleotides match TRBD1. Germline trimming cut 5 bases from V and 4 bases from J; bases unmatched to any gene: 2. Germline CDR1 reads LGHDT; CDR2 reads YNNKEL (reference sequence). This CDR3 spans 14 amino acids. CDR3 loop: CASSLDRGTGELFF. The CDR3, as DNA: TGTGCCAGCAGCTTGGACAGGGGCACCGGGGAGCTGTTTTTT.

The chain joins TRBV10-1 to TRBJ2-7, with D possibly TRBD1 on 5 matching bases. The V and J ends lost 11 bases and 2 bases respectively, with 25 bases between them. CDR1 WNHNN and CDR2 SYGVQD come from the germline V gene (reference sequence). This CDR3 comprises 16 residues. The CDR3: CAGHLSMGQVAYEQYF. The CDR3 DNA is TGCGCCGGACATCTTAGTATGGGGCAGGTAGCCTACGAGCAGTACTTC.

The chain couples TRBV3-1 (or the pseudogene TRBV3-2) to TRBJ1-5, with a possible D match to TRBD1 (5 bases). The V end lost 4 bases, the J end lost 2 bases, and 12 bases lay between the germline ends. The length of the CDR3 is 15 residues. Germline V gene sequence: CDR1 LGHDT, CDR2 YNNKEL (reference sequence). CDR3 loop: CASSRTGLGNQPQHF. The DNA of the CDR3 is TGTGCCAGCAGCCGAACGGGACTTGGCAATCAGCCCCAGCATTTT.

The chain links TRBV7-8 to TRBJ1-2; tentative D call: TRBD1 (6 bases). The V end lost 0 bases, the J end lost 7 bases, and 12 bases lay between the germline ends. The CDR3 totals 14 residues. Germline CDR1 and CDR2: SGHVS and FQNEAQ. The CDR3 nucleotides are TGTGCCAGCAGCTTAGCTCGCAGGGGATCTGGCTACACCTTC. Amino acids: CASSLARRGSGYTF.

This chain uses TRBV18 with TRBJ2-2, with TRBD2 identical over 8 bases. Per the germline V gene, CDR1 is KGHSH and CDR2 is LQKENI. Trimming took 2 bases from V and 6 from J; bases not matched to a gene: 8. CDR3 size: 16 residues. The CDR3 nucleotides read TGTGCCAGCTCACCATTTGGGACTAGTATTTCCGGGGAGCTGTTTTTT. Encoded protein: CASSPFGTSISGELFF.

The chain links TRBV19 to TRBJ1-5, with TRBD1 matching over 8 bases. The length of the CDR3 is 15 residues. Germline-derived CDR1 and CDR2 are LNHDA and SQIVND (reference sequence). V shed 4 bases, J shed 1 base, and the junction held 3 bases outside the gene matches. The CDR3 spells CASSTRTGSNQPQHF. DNA of the CDR3: TGTGCCAGTAGTACGAGGACAGGGAGCAATCAGCCCCAGCATTTT.

This chain joins TRBV18 and TRBJ1-6; possible D gene TRBD1, 6 bases. Trimming pared 4 bases from V and 9 bases from J, leaving 13 bases between. From germline, CDR1 is KGHSH and CDR2 LQKENI. The CDR3 has 14 amino acids. CDR3 residues: CASSHRDPISPLHF. The DNA of the CDR3 is TGTGCCAGCTCACACAGGGACCCAATTTCACCCCTCCACTTT.

The J gene is TRBJ1-2, the V gene TRBV27; 9 bases fit TRBD1. CDR3 length: 15 amino acids. Germline loops: CDR1 MNHEY, CDR2 SMNVEV (reference sequence). Trimming removed 6 bases from V and 5 bases from J; junction bases left unmatched: 10. The CDR3 sequence: CASSPGQGARYGYTF. Here the CDR3 DNA reads TGTGCCAGCAGCCCGGGACAGGGAGCTAGGTATGGCTACACCTTC.

This clone turned up a few times. The rearrangement uses TRBV2 and TRBJ2-1; 9 nucleotides agree with TRBD2. V trimming: 6 bases; J trimming: 7 bases; junction bases outside the gene matches: 13. The germline CDR1 and CDR2 sequences are SNHLY and FYNNEI. The CDR3 sequence is 16 residues long. The CDR3: CASRPGTAGGLNEQFF. In nucleotides, the CDR3 is TGTGCCAGCAGACCTGGGACAGCGGGGGGTCTGAATGAGCAGTTCTTC.

V is TRBV28 and J is TRBJ1-5; 7 bases fit TRBD1. The CDR3 has 16 amino acids. V shed 7 bases, J shed 0 bases, and the junction held 9 bases outside the gene matches. Germline V gives CDR1 MDHEN, CDR2 SYDVKM. The CDR3 bases are TGTGCCAGCAAACCCGGGACAGACTATAGCAATCAGCCCCAGCATTTT. Its protein is CASKPGTDYSNQPQHF. Combining the CDR3 with reference TRBV28 and TRBJ1-5 gives the whole variable domain DVKVTQSSRYLVKRTGEKVFLECVQDMDHENMFWYRQDPGLGLRLIYFSYDVKMKEKGDIPEGYSVSREKKERFSLILESASTNQTSMYLCASKPGTDYSNQPQHFGDGTRLSIL.

The sample holds one count of this clone. This chain connects TRBV5-4 to TRBJ1-2; unclear D gene. V lost 0 bases and J 3 bases, leaving 9 bases between the germline ends. CDR1 and CDR2 (germline): SGHNT, YYREEE (reference sequence). CDR3 length: 14 residues. The CDR3 DNA reads TGTGCCAGCAGCTTGGGAGCTTCTGACTATGGCTACACCTTC. Its protein is CASSLGASDYGYTF.

On this clone itself: An end of the junction does not agree with germline; a read error may underlie this. The V call is TRBV28, the J call TRBJ1-5; maybe TRBD1 (5 bases). Germline lookup yields CDR1 MDHEN and CDR2 SYDVKM. The CDR3 is made up of 13 amino acids. The CDR3 DNA sequence: TGTGCCAGCAGCTTATCAGGGCCCCAGCCCCAGCATTTT. It specifies CASSLSGPQPQHF.

CDR3 sequence (DNA): TGCGCCAGCAGCTTGTGGCAGGGCTATGGCTACACCTTC. Translating gives CASSLWQGYGYTF. The V gene is TRBV5-1, the J gene TRBJ1-2, with D perhaps TRBD1 (5 bases). This CDR3 comprises 13 residues. The germline V gene has CDR1 SGHRS and CDR2 YFSETQ. The V end was cut by 1 base, the J end by 4 bases, with 8 bases between. Filled out from reference TRBV5-1 and TRBJ1-2, the complete variable domain reads KAGVTQTPRYLIKTRGQQVTLSCSPISGHRSVSWYQQTPGQGLQFLFEYFSETQRNKGNFPGRFSGRQFSNSRSEMNVSTLELGDSALYLCASSLWQGYGYTFGSGTRLTVV.

This chain joins TRBV25-1 and TRBJ1-6; TRBD1 matches at 8 bases. V shed 1 base and J 9 bases; nucleotides not matched to a gene: 5. The CDR3 sequence is 15 residues long. Germline V gene data show CDR1 as MGHDK and CDR2 as SYGVNS. The CDR3 is CASSESGGPSSPLHF. The CDR3 nucleotides read TGTGCCAGCAGTGAATCAGGGGGCCCTTCTTCACCCCTCCACTTT.

The chain employs TRBV29-1 and TRBJ1-1; a weak D match, TRBD1 (5 bases). The CDR3 is made up of 13 amino acids. V was trimmed by 2 bases and J by 4 bases, leaving 11 bases between them. The germline gives CDR1 SQVTM, CDR2 ANQGSEA. CDR3 loop: CSVERRQSTEAFF. The CDR3, as DNA: TGCAGCGTTGAACGTAGACAGAGCACTGAAGCTTTCTTT.

The count of this clone is one. Here the CDR3 reads CASSPGLSPNEQFF. In nucleotides, the CDR3 is TGTGCCAGCAGTCCGGGATTGTCGCCCAATGAGCAGTTCTTC. The chain recombines TRBV2 with TRBJ2-1; D perhaps matches TRBD2 (5 bases). V lost 5 bases and J 6 bases, leaving 14 bases between the germline ends. This CDR3 spans 14 amino acids. Germline-derived CDR1 and CDR2 are SNHLY and FYNNEI.

V gene TRBV7-9 combines with J gene TRBJ1-5; 8 nucleotides agree with TRBD1. Germline V lookup: CDR1 SEHNR, CDR2 FQNEAQ (reference sequence). The CDR3 has 18 residues. V shed 0 bases, J shed 0 bases, and the junction held 7 bases outside the gene matches. The CDR3 is CASSLAVNRGVSNQPQHF. The CDR3 DNA follows: TGTGCCAGCAGCTTAGCGGTGAACAGGGGGGTTAGCAATCAGCCCCAGCATTTT.

The rearrangement links TRBV7-9 to TRBJ2-1; a weak D match, TRBD2 (6 bases). Germline loops: CDR1 SEHNR, CDR2 FQNEAQ (reference sequence). V lost 5 bases and J 4 bases, leaving 12 bases between the germline ends. The CDR3 extends over 14 amino acids. The CDR3 DNA sequence: TGTGCCAGCAGCCCACTAGCTCCATACAATGAGCAGTTCTTC. Its protein is CASSPLAPYNEQFF.

The chain joins TRBV7-2 to TRBJ2-1; 7 bases are shared with TRBD2. The trim removed 4 bases at V and 5 bases at J, leaving 11 bases unmatched. Germline lookup yields CDR1 SGHTA and CDR2 FQGNSA. The CDR3 length is 16 residues. CDR3 protein: CASSSQLAPGNNEQFF. The CDR3 DNA sequence: TGTGCCAGCAGCTCGCAACTAGCGCCGGGCAACAATGAGCAGTTCTTC.

The rearrangement links TRBV7-8 to TRBJ2-4, with D perhaps TRBD1 (7 bases). Germline assignment: CDR1 SGHVS and CDR2 FQNEAQ. V lost 1 base and J lost 0, with 16 bases in between. This CDR3 comprises 18 residues. CDR3 coding DNA: TGTGCCAGCAGCTTAGAACAGGCAGGGGGGATAGCCAAAAACATTCAGTACTTC. This encodes CASSLEQAGGIAKNIQYF.